Listed here are 14 T cell receptor beta chains from one sample, sequenced in a study of blood T cell repertoires in COVID-19. This table comes from immunoSEQ multiplex PCR, and its TCRdb copy is limited to in-frame clones, with some not included. The sample carries 200,000 to 300,000 clones, approximately 88% recorded once. Sequenced: peripheral blood. The receptors stem from a human donor in a cohort sampled during active COVID-19.

A few counts support this clone. CDR3 DNA sequence: TGTGCCACCGAAGGGAGGGGTCTTAACTATGGCTACACCTTC. This encodes CATEGRGLNYGYTF. V usage is TRBV19 and J usage is TRBJ1-2; D possibly corresponds to TRBD1 (5 bases). CDR3 size: 14 residues. CDR1 LNHDA and CDR2 SQIVND come from the germline V gene (reference sequence). Deletions cut 10 bases from V and 1 base from J, with 16 bases between.

The rearrangement joins TRBV5-4 to TRBJ2-5; 12 nucleotides agree with TRBD1. This CDR3 is 16 amino acids long. Germline V lookup: CDR1 SGHNT, CDR2 YYREEE (reference sequence). V lost 5 bases, J lost 0 bases, and 5 bases stayed unmatched. DNA of the CDR3: TGTGCCAGCAGACCTGGGACAGGGGGCTACCAAGAGACCCAGTACTTC. Translated: CASRPGTGGYQETQYF.

The chain couples TRBV5-1 to TRBJ1-4; no definite D call. The germline V and J ends were trimmed by 0 bases and 2 bases, with 5 bases remaining between them. There are 14 residues in the CDR3. Germline V gene sequence: CDR1 SGHRS, CDR2 YFSETQ. CDR3 DNA sequence: TGCGCCAGCAGCTTGGGAGGGACTAATGAAAAACTGTTTTTT. It translates to CASSLGGTNEKLFF.

The V call is TRBV21-1, the J call TRBJ2-2; the table's D gene call, TRBD2, was not cross checked with the DNA. TRBV21-1 is a recognized pseudogene. The CDR3 runs 18 residues. This CDR3 is CASTRGTSNQSNTGELFF. As DNA, the CDR3 is TGTGCCAGCACCCGGGGGACTAGCAACCAATCGAACACCGGGGAGCTGTTTTTT.

The V gene is TRBV5-5, the J gene TRBJ2-5, with 7 bases matching TRBD1. With 4 bases clipped from V and 4 bases from J, the junction kept 13 bases outside the gene matches. CDR3 length: 16 amino acids. Looked up from germline, CDR1 is SGHKS and CDR2 is YYEKEE (reference sequence). The CDR3 loop reads CASSRIQGPMIETQYF. The DNA of the CDR3 is TGTGCCAGCAGCAGAATACAGGGGCCCATGATAGAGACCCAGTACTTC.

The genes are TRBV11-3 and TRBJ2-3; D unclear. V was trimmed by 0 bases and J by 2 bases, leaving 6 bases between them. CDR3 length equals 14 residues. In germline, CDR1 is SGHNT, CDR2 YENEEA. CDR3 loop: CASSLDRATDTQYF. The CDR3 region has the DNA TGTGCCAGCAGCTTAGATCGCGCCACAGATACGCAGTATTTT.

This sequence joins TRBV27 and TRBJ2-1; 9 nucleotides align to TRBD1. J was trimmed by 6 bases and V by 3 bases; bases with no gene match: 9. The CDR3 loop spans 16 amino acids. Germline CDR1 and CDR2: MNHEY and SMNVEV (reference sequence). Here the CDR3 reads CASSFWTGEGANEQFF. The CDR3 region has the DNA TGTGCCAGCAGTTTTTGGACAGGGGAAGGGGCCAATGAGCAGTTCTTC.

The V and J genes are TRBV30 and TRBJ2-7; TRBD1 matches at 7 bases. CDR3 length equals 15 residues. The V segment lost 3 bases and the J segment 3 bases; nucleotides outside the gene matches: 11. In germline, CDR1 is GTSNPN, CDR2 SVGIG (reference sequence). CDR3 in amino acids: CAWSSEPRTGYEQYF. The CDR3 DNA is TGTGCCTGGAGCTCTGAACCGAGGACAGGCTACGAGCAGTACTTC.

This clone turned up a few times. The chain's CDR3 is CASSLFRDRRSEQYF. Here the CDR3 DNA reads TGTGCCAGCAGTTTATTTCGGGACAGGCGCAGCGAGCAGTACTTC. V is TRBV28 and J is TRBJ2-7; 8 nucleotides line up with TRBD1. The J segment lost 6 bases and the V segment lost 1 base, leaving 8 bases of the junction unmatched. The CDR3 sequence is 15 residues long. Germline values: CDR1 MDHEN, CDR2 SYDVKM.

Only one count was recorded for this clone. This chain links TRBV7-9 with TRBJ1-1; D is possibly TRBD1 (5 bases). CDR3 length equals 17 residues. Germline V lookup: CDR1 SEHNR, CDR2 FQNEAQ (reference sequence). Trimming removed 7 bases from V and 4 bases from J, with 25 bases in between. CDR3 amino acids: CASTRRAGIGVATEAFF. The CDR3 coding sequence is TGTGCCAGCACCCGTAGAGCCGGTATAGGGGTGGCCACTGAAGCTTTCTTT. Using reference TRBV7-9 and TRBJ1-1 for the parts outside the CDR3, the full variable domain is DTGVSQNPRHKITKRGQNVTFRCDPISEHNRLYWYRQTLGQGPEFLTYFQNEAQLEKSRLLSDRFSAERPKGSFSTLEIQRTEQGDSAMYLCASTRRAGIGVATEAFFGQGTRLTVV.

V is TRBV5-1 and J is TRBJ2-2; 9 bases line up with TRBD1. Unmatched junction bases numbered 9, after V lost 5 bases and J lost 7 bases. Germline CDR1 and CDR2: SGHRS and YFSETQ. CDR3 length: 15 residues. The CDR3, as DNA: TGCGCCAGCAGTGCCGGGACAGGGTTTCACGGGGAGCTGTTTTTT. This codes for CASSAGTGFHGELFF.

V is TRBV12-3 or TRBV12-4 and J is TRBJ1-1; 8 bases line up with TRBD1. Trimming at V came to 9 bases and at J to 12 bases, leaving 9 bases not matched to a gene. The CDR3 loop spans 11 amino acids. The CDR3: CASTLGTGTFF. CDR3 sequence (DNA): TGTGCCAGTACCCTCGGGACAGGAACTTTCTTT.

The rearrangement links TRBV5-1 to TRBJ2-7; maybe TRBD2 (6 bases). Germline V lookup: CDR1 SGHRS, CDR2 YFSETQ. The ends were cut back, 2 bases at V and 6 bases at J, with 15 bases in the middle. CDR3 length equals 14 residues. CDR3 loop: CASSFGGLLGEQYF. CDR3 sequence (DNA): TGCGCCAGCAGCTTCGGGGGTTTGTTGGGCGAGCAGTACTTC.

The rearrangement links TRBV28 to TRBJ1-5; perhaps TRBD1 as D (5 bases). This CDR3 contains 18 residues. Per germline, CDR1 MDHEN and CDR2 SYDVKM. Trimming stripped 3 bases from V and 0 bases from J, with 18 bases between. This CDR3 reads CASSFKQVLGYSNQPQHF. The CDR3 nucleotides are TGTGCCAGCAGTTTCAAACAGGTCCTGGGGTATAGCAATCAGCCCCAGCATTTT.